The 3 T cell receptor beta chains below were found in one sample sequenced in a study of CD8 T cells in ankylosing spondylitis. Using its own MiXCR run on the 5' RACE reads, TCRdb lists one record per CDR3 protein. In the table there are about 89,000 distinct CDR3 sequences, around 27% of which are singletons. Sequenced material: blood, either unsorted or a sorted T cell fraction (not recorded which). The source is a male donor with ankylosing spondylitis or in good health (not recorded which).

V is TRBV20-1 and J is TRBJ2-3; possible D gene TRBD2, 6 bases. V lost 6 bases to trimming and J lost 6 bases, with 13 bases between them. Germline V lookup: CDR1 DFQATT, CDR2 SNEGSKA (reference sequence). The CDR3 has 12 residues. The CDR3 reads CSAKEGRDTQYF. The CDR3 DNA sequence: TGCAGTGCGAAGGAGGGTAGGGATACGCAGTATTTT.

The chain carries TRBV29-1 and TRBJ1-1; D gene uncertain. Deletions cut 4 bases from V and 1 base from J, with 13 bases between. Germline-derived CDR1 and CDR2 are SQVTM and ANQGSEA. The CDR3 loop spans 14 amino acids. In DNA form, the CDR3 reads TGCAGCGTTGTCCGGACCCGTGCGAACACTGAAGCTTTCTTT. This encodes CSVVRTRANTEAFF. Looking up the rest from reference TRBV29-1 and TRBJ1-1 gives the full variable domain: SAVISQKPSRDICQRGTSLTIQCQVDSQVTMMFWYRQQPGQSLTLIATANQGSEATYESGFVIDKFPISRPNLTFSTLTVSNMSPEDSSIYLCSVVRTRANTEAFFGQGTRLTVV.

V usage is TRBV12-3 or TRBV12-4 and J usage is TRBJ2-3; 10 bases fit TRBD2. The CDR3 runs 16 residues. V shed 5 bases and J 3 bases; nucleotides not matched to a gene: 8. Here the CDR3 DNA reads TGTGCCAGCAGTCCCACTAGCGGGGCCCCGACAGATACGCAGTATTTT. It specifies CASSPTSGAPTDTQYF.